The clone carrying this T cell receptor beta chain was found a few times. Its cognate antigen is unknown. All gene names here are mouse names. The read is 4 residues too short to cover the CDR3 end, so that end is filled in from the germline J gene. The time point: mouse skin 6 weeks after grafting, around onset of hair loss. This CDR3 region has 15 residues. The V segment lost 3 bases and the J segment 2 bases; nucleotides outside the gene matches: 0. Germline-derived CDR1 and CDR2 are NNHDY and SYVADS. This record belongs to a study of CD8+ T cells in alopecia areata. General study findings and limits: Relative to normal scalp, lesional scalp, especially alopecia totalis/universalis, showed higher clonality. Relative to mice, TCR sharing across patients was less clear, a difference possibly HLA-related.

Isolated RNA was reverse transcribed into cDNA used as the sequencing template. Profiled with immunoSEQ multiplex PCR; TCRdb holds only in-frame clones, not every one. The sample contains 4,500 to 7,000 clones, none of them singletons. The TCR was taken from a C3H/HeJ mouse with alopecia areata. MHC haplotype of the strain: H2-k. Specimen: skin, collected at week 6. The chain links TRBV13-3 to TRBJ2-3; 13 bases line up with TRBD2. The sequenced part of the CDR3 DNA is TGTGCCAGCAGTGGGACTGGGGGGGCTGCAGAA. Amino acid sequence: CASSGTGGAAE. The whole CDR3 is CASSGTGGAAETLYF.